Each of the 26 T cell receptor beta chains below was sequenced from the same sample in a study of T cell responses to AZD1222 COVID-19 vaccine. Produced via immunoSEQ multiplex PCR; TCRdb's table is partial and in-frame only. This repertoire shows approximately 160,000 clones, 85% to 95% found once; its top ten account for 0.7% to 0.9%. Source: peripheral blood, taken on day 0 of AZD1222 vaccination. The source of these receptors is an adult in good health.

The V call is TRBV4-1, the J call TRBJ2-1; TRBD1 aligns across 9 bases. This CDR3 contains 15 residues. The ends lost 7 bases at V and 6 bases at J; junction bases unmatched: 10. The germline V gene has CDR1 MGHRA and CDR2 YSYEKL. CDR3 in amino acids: CASNGDRGSLNEQFF. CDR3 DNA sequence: TGCGCCAGCAACGGTGACAGGGGGTCTCTCAATGAGCAGTTCTTC.

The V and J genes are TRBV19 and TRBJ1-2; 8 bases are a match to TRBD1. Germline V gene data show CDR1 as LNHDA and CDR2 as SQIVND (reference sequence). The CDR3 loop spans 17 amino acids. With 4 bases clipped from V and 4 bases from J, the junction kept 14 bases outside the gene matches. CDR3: CASSKTPTGTGRYGYTF. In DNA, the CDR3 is TGTGCCAGTAGTAAGACCCCAACCGGGACAGGACGCTATGGCTACACCTTC.

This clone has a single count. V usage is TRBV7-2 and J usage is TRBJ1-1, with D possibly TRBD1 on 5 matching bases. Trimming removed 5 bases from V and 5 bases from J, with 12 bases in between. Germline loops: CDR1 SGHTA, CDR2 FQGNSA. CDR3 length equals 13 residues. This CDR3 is CASSAAGYTEAFF. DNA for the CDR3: TGTGCCAGCAGCGCGGCAGGGTATACTGAAGCTTTCTTT.

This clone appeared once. CDR3 coding DNA: TGTGCCAGCAGCTTGGAAAGGGCCGTCACCGGGGAGCTGTTTTTT. It yields the protein CASSLERAVTGELFF. This chain links TRBV5-8 with TRBJ2-2; D not certain. Germline-derived CDR1 and CDR2 are SGHTS and YDEGEE. The ends were cut back, 0 bases at V and 4 bases at J, with 10 bases in the middle. The CDR3 length is 15 residues. Full variable domain (rest looked up from reference TRBV5-8 and TRBJ2-2): EAGVTQSPTHLIKTRGQQATLRCSPISGHTSVYWYQQALGLGLQFLLWYDEGEERNRGNFPPRFSGRQFPNYSSELNVNALELEDSALYLCASSLERAVTGELFFGEGSRLTVL.

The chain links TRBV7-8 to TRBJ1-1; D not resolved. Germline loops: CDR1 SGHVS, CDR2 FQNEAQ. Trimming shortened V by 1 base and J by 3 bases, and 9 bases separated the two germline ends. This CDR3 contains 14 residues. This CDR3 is CASSLGTWDTEAFF. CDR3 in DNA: TGTGCCAGCAGCTTAGGGACGTGGGACACTGAAGCTTTCTTT.

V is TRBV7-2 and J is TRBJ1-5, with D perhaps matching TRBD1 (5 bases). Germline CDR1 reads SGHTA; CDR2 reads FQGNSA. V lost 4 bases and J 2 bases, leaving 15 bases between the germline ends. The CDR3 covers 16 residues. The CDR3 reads CASSSQGGGGNQPQHF. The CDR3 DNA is TGTGCCAGCAGCTCCCAGGGAGGTGGGGGCAATCAGCCCCAGCATTTT.

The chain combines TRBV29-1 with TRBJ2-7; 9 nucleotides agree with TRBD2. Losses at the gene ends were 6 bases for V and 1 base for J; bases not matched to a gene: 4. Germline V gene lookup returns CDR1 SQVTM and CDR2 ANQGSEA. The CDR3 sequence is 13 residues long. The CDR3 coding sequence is TGCAGCGTGCTAGCGGGGTTGTCCTACGAGCAGTACTTC. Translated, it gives CSVLAGLSYEQYF.

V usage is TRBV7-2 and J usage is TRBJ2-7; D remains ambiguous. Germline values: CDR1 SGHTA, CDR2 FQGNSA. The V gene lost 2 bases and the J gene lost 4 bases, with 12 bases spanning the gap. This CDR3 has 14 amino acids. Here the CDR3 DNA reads TGTGCCAGCAGCTTAAGGCAGGTCGGGTACGAGCAGTACTTC. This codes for CASSLRQVGYEQYF.

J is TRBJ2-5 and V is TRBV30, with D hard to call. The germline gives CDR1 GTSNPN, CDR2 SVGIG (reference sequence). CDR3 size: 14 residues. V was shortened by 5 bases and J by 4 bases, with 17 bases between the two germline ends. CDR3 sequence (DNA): TGTGCCTGGGATCCGACCGTATACTCAGAGACCCAGTACTTC. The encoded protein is CAWDPTVYSETQYF.

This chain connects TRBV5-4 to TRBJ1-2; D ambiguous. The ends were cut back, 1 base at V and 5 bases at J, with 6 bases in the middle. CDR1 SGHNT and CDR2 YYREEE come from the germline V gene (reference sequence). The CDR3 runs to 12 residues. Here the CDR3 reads CASSLNKYGYTF. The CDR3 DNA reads TGTGCCAGCAGCTTGAACAAATATGGCTACACCTTC.

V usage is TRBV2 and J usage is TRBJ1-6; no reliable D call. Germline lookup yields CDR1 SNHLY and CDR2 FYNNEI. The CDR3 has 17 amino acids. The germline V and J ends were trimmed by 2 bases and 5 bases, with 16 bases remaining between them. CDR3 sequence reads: CASSEMRGLTNNSPLHF. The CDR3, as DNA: TGTGCCAGCAGTGAAATGCGGGGTTTAACGAATAATTCACCCCTCCACTTT.

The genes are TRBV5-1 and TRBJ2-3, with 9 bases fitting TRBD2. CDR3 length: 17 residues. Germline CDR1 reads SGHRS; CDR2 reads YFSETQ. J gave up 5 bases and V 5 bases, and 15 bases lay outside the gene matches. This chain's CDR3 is CASRRLGGGAVGDTQYF. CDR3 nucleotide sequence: TGCGCCAGCAGGAGACTCGGCGGGGGGGCCGTTGGAGATACGCAGTATTTT.

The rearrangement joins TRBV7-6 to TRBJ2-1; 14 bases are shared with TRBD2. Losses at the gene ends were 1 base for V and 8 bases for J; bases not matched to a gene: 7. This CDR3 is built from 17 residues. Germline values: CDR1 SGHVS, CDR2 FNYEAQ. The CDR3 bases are TGTGCCAGCAGCTTAGGTTTGACTAGCGGGGGGGTTGATGAGCAGTTCTTC. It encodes CASSLGLTSGGVDEQFF.

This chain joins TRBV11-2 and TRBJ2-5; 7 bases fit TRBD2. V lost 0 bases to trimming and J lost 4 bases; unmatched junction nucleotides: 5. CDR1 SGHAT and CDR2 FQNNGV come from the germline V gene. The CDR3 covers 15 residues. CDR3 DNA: TGTGCCAGCAGCTTAGATGGGAGCGGGGTAGAGACCCAGTACTTC. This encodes CASSLDGSGVETQYF.

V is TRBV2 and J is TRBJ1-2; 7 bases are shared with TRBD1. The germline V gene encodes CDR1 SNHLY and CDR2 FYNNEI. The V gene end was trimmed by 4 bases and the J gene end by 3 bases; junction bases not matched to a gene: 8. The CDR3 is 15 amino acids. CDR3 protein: CASSANRGSYYGYTF. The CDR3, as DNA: TGTGCCAGCAGTGCGAACAGGGGTAGCTACTATGGCTACACCTTC.

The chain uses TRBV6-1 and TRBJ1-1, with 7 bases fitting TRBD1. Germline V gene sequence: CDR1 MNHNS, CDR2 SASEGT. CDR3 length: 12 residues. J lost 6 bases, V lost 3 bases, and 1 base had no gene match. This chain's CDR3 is CASSDTGAEAFF. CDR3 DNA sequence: TGTGCCAGCAGTGATACAGGGGCTGAAGCTTTCTTT.

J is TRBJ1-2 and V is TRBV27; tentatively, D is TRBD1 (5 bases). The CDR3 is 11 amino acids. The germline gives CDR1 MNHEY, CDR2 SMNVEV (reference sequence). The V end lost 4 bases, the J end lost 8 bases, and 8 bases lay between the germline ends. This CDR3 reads CASSSGEGYTF. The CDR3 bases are TGTGCCAGCAGTTCGGGGGAGGGCTACACCTTC.

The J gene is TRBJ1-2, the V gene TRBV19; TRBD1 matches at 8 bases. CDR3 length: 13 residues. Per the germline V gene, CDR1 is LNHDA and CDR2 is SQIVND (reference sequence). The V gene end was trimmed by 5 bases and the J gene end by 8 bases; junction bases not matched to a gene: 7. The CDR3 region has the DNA TGTGCCAGTAGTTCCGACCCAGGGGGCGGCTACACCTTC. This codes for CASSSDPGGGYTF.

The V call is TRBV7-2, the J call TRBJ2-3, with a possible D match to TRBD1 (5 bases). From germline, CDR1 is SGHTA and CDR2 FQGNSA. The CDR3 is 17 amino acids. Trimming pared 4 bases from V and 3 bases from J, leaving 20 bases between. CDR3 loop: CASSSRQGRGWTDTQYF. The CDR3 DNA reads TGTGCCAGCAGCTCGCGGCAGGGAAGGGGTTGGACAGATACGCAGTATTTT. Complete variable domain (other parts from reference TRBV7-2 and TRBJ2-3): GAGVSQSPSNKVTEKGKDVELRCDPISGHTALYWYRQSLGQGLEFLIYFQGNSAPDKSGLPSDRFSAERTGGSVSTLTIQRTQQEDSAVYLCASSSRQGRGWTDTQYFGPGTRLTVL.

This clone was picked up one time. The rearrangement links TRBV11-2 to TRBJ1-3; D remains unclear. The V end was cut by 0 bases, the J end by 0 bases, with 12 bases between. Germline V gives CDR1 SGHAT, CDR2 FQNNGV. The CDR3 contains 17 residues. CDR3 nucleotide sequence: TGTGCCAGCAGCTTAGATCATCCTCCCACCTCTGGAAACACCATATATTTT. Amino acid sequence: CASSLDHPPTSGNTIYF.

Here the CDR3 reads CASSLFVTASPLHF. CDR3 nucleotide sequence: TGTGCCAGCAGCTTGTTTGTTACGGCTTCACCCCTCCACTTT. The chain recombines TRBV5-5 with TRBJ1-6; no firm D call. With 1 base removed from V and 9 bases from J, the gap between germline ends came to 11 bases. The germline CDR1 and CDR2 sequences are SGHKS and YYEKEE (reference sequence). CDR3 length: 14 amino acids.

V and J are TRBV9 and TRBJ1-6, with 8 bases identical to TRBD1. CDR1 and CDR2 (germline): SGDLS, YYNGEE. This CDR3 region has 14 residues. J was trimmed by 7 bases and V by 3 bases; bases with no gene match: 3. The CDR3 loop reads CASSGQGPNSPLHF. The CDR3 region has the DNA TGTGCCAGCAGCGGACAGGGGCCGAATTCACCCCTCCACTTT.

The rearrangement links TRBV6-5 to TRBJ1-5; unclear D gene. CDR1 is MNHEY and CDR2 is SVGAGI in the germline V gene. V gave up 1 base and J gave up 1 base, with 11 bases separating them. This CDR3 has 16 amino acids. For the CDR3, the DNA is TGTGCCAGCAGTTACTGGGGAGGTAGGAGCAATCAGCCCCAGCATTTT. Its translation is CASSYWGGRSNQPQHF.

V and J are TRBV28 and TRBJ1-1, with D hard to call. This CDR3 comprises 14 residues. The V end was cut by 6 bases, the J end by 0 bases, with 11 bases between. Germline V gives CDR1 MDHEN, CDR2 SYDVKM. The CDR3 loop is CASRLGPMNTEAFF. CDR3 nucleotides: TGTGCCAGCAGATTAGGACCAATGAACACTGAAGCTTTCTTT.

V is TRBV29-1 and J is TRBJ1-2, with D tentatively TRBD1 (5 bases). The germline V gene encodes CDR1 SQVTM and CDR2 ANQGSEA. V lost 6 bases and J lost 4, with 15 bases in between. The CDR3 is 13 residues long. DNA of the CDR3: TGCAGCGTAAGCCGGGGGATAGGCTATGGCTACACCTTC. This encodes CSVSRGIGYGYTF.

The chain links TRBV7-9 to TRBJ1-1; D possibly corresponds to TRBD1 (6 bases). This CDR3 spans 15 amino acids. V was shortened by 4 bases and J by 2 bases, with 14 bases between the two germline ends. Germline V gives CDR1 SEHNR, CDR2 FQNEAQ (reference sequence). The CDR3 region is CASSSQGLGNTEAFF. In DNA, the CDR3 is TGTGCCAGCAGCTCGCAGGGGTTGGGTAACACTGAAGCTTTCTTT. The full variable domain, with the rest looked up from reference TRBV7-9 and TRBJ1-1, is DTGVSQNPRHKITKRGQNVTFRCDPISEHNRLYWYRQTLGQGPEFLTYFQNEAQLEKSRLLSDRFSAERPKGSFSTLEIQRTEQGDSAMYLCASSSQGLGNTEAFFGQGTRLTVV.